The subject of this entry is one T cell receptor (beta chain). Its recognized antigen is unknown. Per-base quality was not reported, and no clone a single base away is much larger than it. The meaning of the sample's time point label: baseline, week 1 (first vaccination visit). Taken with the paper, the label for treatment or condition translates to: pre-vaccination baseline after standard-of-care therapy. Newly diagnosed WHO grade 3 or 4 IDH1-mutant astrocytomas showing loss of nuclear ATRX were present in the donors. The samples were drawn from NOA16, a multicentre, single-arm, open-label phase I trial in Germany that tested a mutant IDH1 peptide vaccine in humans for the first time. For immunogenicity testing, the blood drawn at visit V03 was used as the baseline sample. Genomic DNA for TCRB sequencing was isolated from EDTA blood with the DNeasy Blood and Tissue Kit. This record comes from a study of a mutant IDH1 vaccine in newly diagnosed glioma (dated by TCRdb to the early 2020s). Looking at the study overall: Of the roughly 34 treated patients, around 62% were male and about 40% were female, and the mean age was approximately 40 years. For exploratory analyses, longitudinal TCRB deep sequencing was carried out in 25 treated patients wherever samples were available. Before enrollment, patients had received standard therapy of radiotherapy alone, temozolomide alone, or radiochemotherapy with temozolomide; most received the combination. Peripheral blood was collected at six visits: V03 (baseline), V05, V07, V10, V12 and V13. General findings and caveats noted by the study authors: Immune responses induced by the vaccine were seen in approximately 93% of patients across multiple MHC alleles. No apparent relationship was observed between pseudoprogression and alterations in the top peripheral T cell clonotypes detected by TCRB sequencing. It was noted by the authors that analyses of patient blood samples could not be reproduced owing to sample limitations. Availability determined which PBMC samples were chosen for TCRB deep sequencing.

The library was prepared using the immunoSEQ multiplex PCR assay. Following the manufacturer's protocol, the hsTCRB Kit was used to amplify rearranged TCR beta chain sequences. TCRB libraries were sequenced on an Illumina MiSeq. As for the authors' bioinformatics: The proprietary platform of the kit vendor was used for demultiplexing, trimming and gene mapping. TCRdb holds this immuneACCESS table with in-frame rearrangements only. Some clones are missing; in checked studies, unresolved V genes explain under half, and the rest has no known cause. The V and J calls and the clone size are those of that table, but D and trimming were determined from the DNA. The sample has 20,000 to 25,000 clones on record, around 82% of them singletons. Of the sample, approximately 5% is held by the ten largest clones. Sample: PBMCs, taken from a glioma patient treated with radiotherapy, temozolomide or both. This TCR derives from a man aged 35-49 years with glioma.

The sequenced DNA: TGTGCCAGCAGTCCCTGGGAGGGTCAGAACACTGAAGCTTTCTTT. Its coded protein is CASSPWEGQNTEAFF. The chain couples TRBV2 to TRBJ1-1; no confident D gene assignment can be made. The CDR3 runs 15 residues from the cysteine to the phenylalanine. Only the CDR3 DNA is retained, 45 bases long and in frame from the first base. Via the germline V gene, CDR1 is SNHLY and CDR2 FYNNEI. V is clipped by 5 bases and J by 1 base, and the sequence between their germline boundaries is 14 bases long. The CDR3 plus the reference TRBV2 and TRBJ1-1 genes for the other parts give the full variable domain: EPEVTQTPSHQVTQMGQEVILRCVPISNHLYFYWYRQILGQKVEFLVSFYNNEISEKSEIFDDQFSVERPDGSNFTLKIRSTKLEDSAMYFCASSPWEGQNTEAFFGQGTRLTVV.